This TCR beta chain was documented in a study of cytomegalovirus exposure and HLA in healthy donors. Study results and caveats: Overall, roughly 150 TCR beta chains were annotated as cytomegalovirus-associated. Specificity for CMV antigens was confirmed in vitro for three of the CMV-associated chains. Accurate prediction of most subjects' HLA-A and HLA-B alleles from TCR beta sequences was reported. A later analysis showed TCR association rates differing by HLA locus, peaking at DRB1 and lowest at HLA-C.

CDR3 length: 16 amino acids. The V end was cut by 1 base, the J end by 1 base, with 12 bases between. Germline lookup yields CDR1 SGHNT and CDR2 YYREEE (reference sequence). About this clone itself: Antigen unknown.

The PCR made use of 60 Vbeta and 13 Jbeta primers. TCRdb's table, derived via immunoSEQ multiplex PCR, lists solely in-frame clones and lacks some. Of about 150,000 clones listed, roughly 79% are singletons. Sample: PBMCs. The V call is TRBV5-4, the J call TRBJ1-3; possible D gene TRBD1, 5 bases. The sequence came from a woman aged 40-49 years in good health and CMV-seropositive. The CDR3 bases are TGTGCCAGCAGCTTGATTTCGGGGGGGTCTGGAAACACCATATATTTT. This sequence encodes CASSLISGGSGNTIYF. The full variable domain, completed using reference TRBV5-4 and TRBJ1-3, is ETGVTQSPTHLIKTRGQQVTLRCSSQSGHNTVSWYQQALGQGPQFIFQYYREEENGRGNFPPRFSGLQFPNYSSELNVNALELDDSALYLCASSLISGGSGNTIYFGEGSWLTVV.